The sample holds many counts of the clone carrying this TCR beta chain. The data are from a study of identical twins. Using its own MiXCR run on the 5' RACE reads, TCRdb lists one record per CDR3 protein. The table lists about 530,000 distinct CDR3 sequences, roughly 15% of them singletons. Between the trimmed V and J ends, which lost 6 bases and 0 bases, there was a span of 12 bases. From germline, CDR1 is MNHNS and CDR2 SASEGT. The CDR3 loop spans 15 amino acids. These same records also appear under a second study, on yellow fever vaccine responses in identical twins.

Sequencing was carried out using CD4+ T cells sorted from blood. The chain is built from TRBV6-1 and TRBJ1-3; possible D gene TRBD1, 5 bases. This clonotype originated in a woman younger than 35 in good health. CDR3 in amino acids: CASSRQPSSGNTIYF. For the CDR3, the DNA is TGTGCCAGCAGCAGACAGCCCTCCTCTGGAAACACCATATATTTT.